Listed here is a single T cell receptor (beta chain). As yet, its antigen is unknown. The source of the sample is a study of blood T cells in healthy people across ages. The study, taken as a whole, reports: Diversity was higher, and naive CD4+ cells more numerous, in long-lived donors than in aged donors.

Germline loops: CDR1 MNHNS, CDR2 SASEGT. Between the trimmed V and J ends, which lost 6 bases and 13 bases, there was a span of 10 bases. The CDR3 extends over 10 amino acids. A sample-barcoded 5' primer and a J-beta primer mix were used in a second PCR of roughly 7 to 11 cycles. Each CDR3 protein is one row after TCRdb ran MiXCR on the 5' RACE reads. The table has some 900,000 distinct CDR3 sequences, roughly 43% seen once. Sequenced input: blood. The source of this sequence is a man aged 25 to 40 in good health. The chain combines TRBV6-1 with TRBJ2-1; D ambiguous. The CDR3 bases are TGTGCCAGCAGCGAAACCTCTCAGTTCTTC. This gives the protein CASSETSQFF.